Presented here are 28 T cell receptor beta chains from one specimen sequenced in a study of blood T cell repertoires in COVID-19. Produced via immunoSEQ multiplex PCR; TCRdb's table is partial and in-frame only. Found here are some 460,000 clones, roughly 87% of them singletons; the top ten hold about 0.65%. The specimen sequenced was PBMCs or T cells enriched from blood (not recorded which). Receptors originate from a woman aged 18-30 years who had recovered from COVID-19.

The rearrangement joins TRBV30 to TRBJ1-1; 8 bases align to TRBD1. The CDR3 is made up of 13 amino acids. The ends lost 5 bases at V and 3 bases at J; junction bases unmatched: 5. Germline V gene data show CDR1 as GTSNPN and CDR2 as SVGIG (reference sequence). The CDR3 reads CAWSGTGDTEAFF. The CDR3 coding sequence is TGTGCCTGGTCCGGGACAGGTGACACTGAAGCTTTCTTT. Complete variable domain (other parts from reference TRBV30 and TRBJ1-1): SQTIHQWPATLVQPVGSPLSLECTVEGTSNPNLYWYRQAAGRGLQLLFYSVGIGQISSEVPQNLSASRPQDRQFILSSKKLLLSDSGFYLCAWSGTGDTEAFFGQGTRLTVV.

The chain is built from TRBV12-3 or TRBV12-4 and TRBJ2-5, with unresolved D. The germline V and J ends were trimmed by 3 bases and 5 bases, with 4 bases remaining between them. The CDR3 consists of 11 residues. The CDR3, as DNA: TGTGCCAGCAGTTTCGCGGAGACCCAGTACTTC. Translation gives CASSFAETQYF.

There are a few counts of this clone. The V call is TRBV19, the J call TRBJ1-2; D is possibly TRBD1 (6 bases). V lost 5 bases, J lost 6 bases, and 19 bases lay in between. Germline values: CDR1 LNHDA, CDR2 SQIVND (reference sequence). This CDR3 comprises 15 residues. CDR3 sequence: CASSLIQGSGNGYTF. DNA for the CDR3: TGTGCCAGTAGTCTTATACAGGGATCCGGAAATGGCTACACCTTC.

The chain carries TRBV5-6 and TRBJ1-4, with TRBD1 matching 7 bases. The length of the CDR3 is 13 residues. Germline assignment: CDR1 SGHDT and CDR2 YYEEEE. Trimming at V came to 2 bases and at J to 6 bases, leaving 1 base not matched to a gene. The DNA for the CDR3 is TGTGCCAGCAGCTTCGGGACAGATGAAAAACTGTTTTTT. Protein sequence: CASSFGTDEKLFF.

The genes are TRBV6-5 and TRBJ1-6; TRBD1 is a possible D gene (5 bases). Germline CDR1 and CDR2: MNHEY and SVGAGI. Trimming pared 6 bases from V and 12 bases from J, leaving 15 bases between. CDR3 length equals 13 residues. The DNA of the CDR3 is TGTGCCAGCAGCCCCGAGCAGGGAGGACCCCTCCACTTT. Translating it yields CASSPEQGGPLHF.

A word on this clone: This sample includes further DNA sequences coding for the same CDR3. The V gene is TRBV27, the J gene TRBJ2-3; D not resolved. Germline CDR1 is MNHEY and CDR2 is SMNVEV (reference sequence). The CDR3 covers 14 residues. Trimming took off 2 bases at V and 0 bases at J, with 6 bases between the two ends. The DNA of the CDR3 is TGTGCCAGCAGTTTACGACTTAGCACAGATACGCAGTATTTT. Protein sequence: CASSLRLSTDTQYF.

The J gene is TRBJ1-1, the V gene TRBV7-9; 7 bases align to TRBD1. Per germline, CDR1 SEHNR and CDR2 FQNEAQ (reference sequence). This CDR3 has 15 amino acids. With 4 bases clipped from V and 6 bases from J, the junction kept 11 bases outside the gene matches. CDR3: CASSSQGTETSEAFF. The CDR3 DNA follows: TGTGCCAGCAGCTCCCAAGGGACAGAGACTTCTGAAGCTTTCTTT.

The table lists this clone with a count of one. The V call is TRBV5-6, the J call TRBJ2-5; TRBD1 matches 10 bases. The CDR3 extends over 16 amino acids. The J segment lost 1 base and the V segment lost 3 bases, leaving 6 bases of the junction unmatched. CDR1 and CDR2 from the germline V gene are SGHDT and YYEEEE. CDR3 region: CASSSLGTGAQETQYF. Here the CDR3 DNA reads TGTGCCAGCAGCTCTTTAGGGACAGGGGCCCAAGAGACCCAGTACTTC.

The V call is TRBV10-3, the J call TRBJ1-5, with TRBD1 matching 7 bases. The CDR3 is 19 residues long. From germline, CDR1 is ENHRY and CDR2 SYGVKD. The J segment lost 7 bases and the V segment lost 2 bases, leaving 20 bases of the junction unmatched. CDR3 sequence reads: CAISEPRGTGVASLQPQHF. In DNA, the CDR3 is TGTGCCATCAGTGAGCCGCGGGGCACAGGGGTCGCCTCCTTACAGCCCCAGCATTTT.

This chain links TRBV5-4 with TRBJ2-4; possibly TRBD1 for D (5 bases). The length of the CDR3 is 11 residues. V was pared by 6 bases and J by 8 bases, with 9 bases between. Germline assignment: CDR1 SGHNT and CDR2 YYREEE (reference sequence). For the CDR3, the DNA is TGTGCCAGCACCCAAGGGGACATTCAGTACTTC. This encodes CASTQGDIQYF.

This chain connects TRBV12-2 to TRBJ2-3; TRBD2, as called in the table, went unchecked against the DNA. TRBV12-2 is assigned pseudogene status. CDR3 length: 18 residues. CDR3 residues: CASRPRLLRTGGPDTQYF. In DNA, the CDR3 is TGTGCAAGTCGCCCGCGGCTGCTACGGACCGGCGGGCCAGATACGCAGTATTTT.

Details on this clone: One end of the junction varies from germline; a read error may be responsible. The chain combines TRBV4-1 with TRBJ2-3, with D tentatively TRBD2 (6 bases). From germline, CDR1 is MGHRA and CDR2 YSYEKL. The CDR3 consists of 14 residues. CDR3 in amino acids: CASSQELAVIRRDF. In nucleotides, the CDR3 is TGCGCCAGCAGCCAAGAGTTAGCGGTTATACGCAGGGATTTT.

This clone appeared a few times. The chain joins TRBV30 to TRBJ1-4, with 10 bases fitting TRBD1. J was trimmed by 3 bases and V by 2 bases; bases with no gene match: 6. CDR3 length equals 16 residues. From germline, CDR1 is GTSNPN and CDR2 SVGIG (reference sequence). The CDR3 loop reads CAWSTGQGSSNEKLFF. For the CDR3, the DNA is TGTGCCTGGAGTACGGGACAGGGGTCCTCTAATGAAAAACTGTTTTTT.

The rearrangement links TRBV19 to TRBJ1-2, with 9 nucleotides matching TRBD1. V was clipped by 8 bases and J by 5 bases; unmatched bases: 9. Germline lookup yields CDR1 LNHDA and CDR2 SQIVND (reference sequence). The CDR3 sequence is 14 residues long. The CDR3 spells CASSRDRDEYGYTF. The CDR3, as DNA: TGTGCCAGTTCCCGGGACAGGGATGAGTATGGCTACACCTTC.

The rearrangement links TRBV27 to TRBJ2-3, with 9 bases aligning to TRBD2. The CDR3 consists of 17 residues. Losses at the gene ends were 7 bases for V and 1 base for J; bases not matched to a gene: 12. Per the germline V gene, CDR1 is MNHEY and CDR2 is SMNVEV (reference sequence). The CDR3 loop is CASTSSGASGGTDTQYF. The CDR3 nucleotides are TGTGCCAGCACCTCCAGTGGGGCTAGCGGGGGCACAGATACGCAGTATTTT.

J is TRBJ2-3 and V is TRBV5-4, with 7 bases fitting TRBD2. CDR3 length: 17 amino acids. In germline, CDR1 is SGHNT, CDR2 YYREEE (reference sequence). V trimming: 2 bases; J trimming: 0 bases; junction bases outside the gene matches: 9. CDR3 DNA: TGTGCCAGCAGCTTTACTGGCGGGGGAACTAGCACAGATACGCAGTATTTT. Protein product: CASSFTGGGTSTDTQYF.

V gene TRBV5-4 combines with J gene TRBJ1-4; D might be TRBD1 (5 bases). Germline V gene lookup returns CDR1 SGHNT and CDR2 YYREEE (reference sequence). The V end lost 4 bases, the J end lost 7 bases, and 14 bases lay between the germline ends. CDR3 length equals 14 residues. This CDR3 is CASSLDPGVEKLFF. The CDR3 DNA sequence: TGTGCCAGCAGCCTCGATCCGGGGGTTGAAAAACTGTTTTTT.

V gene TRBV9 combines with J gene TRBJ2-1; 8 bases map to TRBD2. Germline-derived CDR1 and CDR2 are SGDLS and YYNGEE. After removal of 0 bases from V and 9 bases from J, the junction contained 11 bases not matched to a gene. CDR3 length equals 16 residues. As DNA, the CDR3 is TGTGCCAGCAGCGTAGCTCCAGCGGGGGCCCAAGCTGAGCAGTTCTTC. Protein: CASSVAPAGAQAEQFF. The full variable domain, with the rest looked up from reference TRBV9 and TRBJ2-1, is DSGVTQTPKHLITATGQRVTLRCSPRSGDLSVYWYQQSLDQGLQFLIQYYNGEERAKGNILERFSAQQFPDLHSELNLSSLELGDSALYFCASSVAPAGAQAEQFFGPGTRLTVL.

CDR3 sequence reads: CATGGVIGEKLFF. The DNA for the CDR3 is TGTGCCACGGGCGGGGTGATTGGTGAAAAACTGTTTTTT. The chain is built from TRBV19 and TRBJ1-4; D remains unclear. Germline V gene sequence: CDR1 LNHDA, CDR2 SQIVND (reference sequence). The germline V and J ends were trimmed by 10 bases and 7 bases, with 16 bases remaining between them. The CDR3 consists of 13 residues.

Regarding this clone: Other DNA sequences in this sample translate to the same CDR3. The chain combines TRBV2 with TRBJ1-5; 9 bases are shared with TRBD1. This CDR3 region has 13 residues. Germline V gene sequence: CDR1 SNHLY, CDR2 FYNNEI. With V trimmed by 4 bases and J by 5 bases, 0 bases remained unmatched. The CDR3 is CASSGTGDQPQHF. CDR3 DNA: TGTGCCAGCAGTGGGACAGGGGATCAGCCCCAGCATTTT.

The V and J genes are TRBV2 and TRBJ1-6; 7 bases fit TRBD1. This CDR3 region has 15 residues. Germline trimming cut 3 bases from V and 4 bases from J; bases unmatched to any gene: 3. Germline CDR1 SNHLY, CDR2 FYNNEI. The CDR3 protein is CASSDDRAYNSPLHF. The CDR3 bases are TGTGCCAGCAGTGATGACAGGGCTTATAATTCACCCCTCCACTTT.

The CDR3 DNA follows: TGTGCCAGCAATAGGGACAGGGCGAGCGGGGAGCTGTTTTTT. The encoded protein is CASNRDRASGELFF. The chain combines TRBV28 with TRBJ2-2; 9 bases are shared with TRBD1. Per the germline V gene, CDR1 is MDHEN and CDR2 is SYDVKM. The CDR3 sequence is 14 residues long. Trimming at V came to 7 bases and at J to 7 bases, leaving 7 bases not matched to a gene.

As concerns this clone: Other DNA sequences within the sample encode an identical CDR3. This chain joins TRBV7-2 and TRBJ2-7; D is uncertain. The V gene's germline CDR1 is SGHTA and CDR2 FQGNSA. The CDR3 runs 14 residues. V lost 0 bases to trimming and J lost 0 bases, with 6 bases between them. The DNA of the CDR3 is TGTGCCAGCAGCTTAGCTCCTAGCTCCTACGAGCAGTACTTC. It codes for CASSLAPSSYEQYF.

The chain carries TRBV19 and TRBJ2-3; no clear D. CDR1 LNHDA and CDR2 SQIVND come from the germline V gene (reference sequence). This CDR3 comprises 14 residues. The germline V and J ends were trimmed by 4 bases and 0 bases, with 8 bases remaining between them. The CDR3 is CASSTTGSTDTQYF. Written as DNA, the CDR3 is TGTGCCAGTAGTACGACTGGGAGCACAGATACGCAGTATTTT.

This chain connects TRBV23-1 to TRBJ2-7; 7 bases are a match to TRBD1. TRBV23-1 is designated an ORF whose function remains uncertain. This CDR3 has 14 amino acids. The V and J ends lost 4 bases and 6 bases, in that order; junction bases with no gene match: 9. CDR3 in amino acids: CASSLRTGAGEQYF. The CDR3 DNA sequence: TGCGCCAGCAGTCTGAGGACAGGCGCGGGCGAGCAGTACTTC.

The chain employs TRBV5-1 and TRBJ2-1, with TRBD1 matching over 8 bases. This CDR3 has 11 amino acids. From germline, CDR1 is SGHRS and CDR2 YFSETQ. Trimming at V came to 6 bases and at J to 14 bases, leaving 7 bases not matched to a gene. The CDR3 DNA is TGCGCCAGCACTCGGGGACAGGAGGAGTTCTTC. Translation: CASTRGQEEFF.

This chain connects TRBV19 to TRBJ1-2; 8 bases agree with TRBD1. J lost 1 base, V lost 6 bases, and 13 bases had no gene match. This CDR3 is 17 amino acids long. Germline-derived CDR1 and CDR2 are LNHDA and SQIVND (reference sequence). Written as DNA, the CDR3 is TGTGCCAGTAGGCCGACAGGGGCCTACATCCTTAACTATGGCTACACCTTC. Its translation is CASRPTGAYILNYGYTF.

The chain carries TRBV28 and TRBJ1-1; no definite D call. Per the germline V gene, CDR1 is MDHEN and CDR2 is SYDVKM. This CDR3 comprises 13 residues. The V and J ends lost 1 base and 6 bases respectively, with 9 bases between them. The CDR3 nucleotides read TGTGCCAGCAGTTTATCCGGGAGACCTGAAGCTTTCTTT. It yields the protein CASSLSGRPEAFF.